The sequence of this T cell receptor (beta chain) was determined in a study of PD-1 blockade in classical Hodgkin lymphoma. Every patient was affected by relapse after autologous stem cell transplantation, while exposure to brentuximab vedotin was not uniform. A note on this clone: Its antigen is not identified.

Findings and caveats of the study: Individuals initiating nivolumab under 1 year after ASCT were excluded.

Clones were sequenced by immunoSEQ multiplex PCR, and TCRdb holds only the in-frame ones, with some missing. The sample has roughly 30,000 clones; over 80% are singletons. The receptor's source is a human donor with classical Hodgkin lymphoma. The sequences come from peripheral blood mononuclear cells (PBMCs), collected before the second cycle of nivolumab.

The CDR3 sequence is CASRPETGANYGYTF. The CDR3 bases are TGTGCCAGCCGACCGGAGACAGGGGCTAACTATGGCTACACCTTC. The rearrangement uses TRBV6-1 and TRBJ1-2; TRBD1 matches at 8 bases. The CDR3 length is 15 residues. The trim removed 8 bases at V and 0 bases at J, leaving 8 bases unmatched. The germline V gene has CDR1 MNHNS and CDR2 SASEGT.